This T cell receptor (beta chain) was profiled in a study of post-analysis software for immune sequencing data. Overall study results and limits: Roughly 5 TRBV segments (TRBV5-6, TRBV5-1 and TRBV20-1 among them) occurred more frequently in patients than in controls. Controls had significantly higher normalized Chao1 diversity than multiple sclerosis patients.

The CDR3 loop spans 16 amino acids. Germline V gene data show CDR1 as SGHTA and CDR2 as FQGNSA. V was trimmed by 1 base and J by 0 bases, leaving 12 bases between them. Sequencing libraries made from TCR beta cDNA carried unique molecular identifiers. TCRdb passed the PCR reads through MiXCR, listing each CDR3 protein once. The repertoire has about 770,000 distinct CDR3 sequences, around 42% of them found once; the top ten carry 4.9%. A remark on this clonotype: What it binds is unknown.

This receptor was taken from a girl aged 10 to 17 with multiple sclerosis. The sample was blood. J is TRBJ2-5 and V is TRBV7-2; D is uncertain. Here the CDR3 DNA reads TGTGCCAGCAGCTTAGGTCAACGGCCGTACCAAGAGACCCAGTACTTC. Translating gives CASSLGQRPYQETQYF. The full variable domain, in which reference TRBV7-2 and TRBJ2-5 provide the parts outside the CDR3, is GAGVSQSPSNKVTEKGKDVELRCDPISGHTALYWYRQSLGQGLEFLIYFQGNSAPDKSGLPSDRFSAERTGGSVSTLTIQRTQQEDSAVYLCASSLGQRPYQETQYFGPGTRLLVL.